This T cell receptor beta chain was observed in a study of spatial heterogeneity in lung cancer. This clonotype was detected ten times or more. Its antigen is not identified. Germline-derived CDR1 and CDR2 are DFQATT and SNEGSKA (reference sequence). V was pared by 3 bases and J by 1 base, with 9 bases between. There are 13 residues in the CDR3. TCRdb re-derived calls from the 5' RACE reads in MiXCR, one entry per CDR3 protein. The sample shows about 100,000 distinct CDR3 sequences, around 4.3% of them seen only once. This sample's time point: sample taken at primary tumor resection. Study-level findings and limits: Intratumoral expanded alpha and beta TCR counts were found to track tumor mutation counts. Tallies of expanded TCRs, which were sorted into ubiquitous and regional groups, correlated with counts of ubiquitous and regional nonsynonymous mutations, respectively.

This chain connects TRBV20-1 to TRBJ1-1; possible D gene TRBD1, 6 bases. This material consisted of lung tumor tissue, taken at surgery. This TCR was sampled from a male donor with early-stage non-small cell lung cancer. The CDR3 here is CSASYRENTEAFF. The CDR3, as DNA: TGCAGTGCTAGTTACAGGGAGAACACTGAAGCTTTCTTT.